The text below deals with one T cell receptor beta chain. Authors' processing steps: Researchers report that nucleated cell counts were estimated from reference gene primer amplification. The protocol was immunoSEQ multiplex PCR, while the TCRdb copy is restricted to in-frame clones and leaves out a portion. V and J calls plus clone size are reproduced from that table; the DNA served to infer D and trimming. This sample carries 230,000 or so clones, approximately 84% of them seen once, and the ten largest clones take approximately 4.8%. This sample is drawn from a study of blood T cell repertoires in COVID-19. About the research overall: Sites in the United States, Italy and Spain provided acute and convalescent COVID-19 samples. T cells, B-cell-depleted T cells, or PBMCs supplied cDNA or gDNA.

The V and J ends lost 8 bases and 3 bases respectively, with 11 bases between them. This CDR3 comprises 13 residues. Germline V gene lookup returns CDR1 LNHDA and CDR2 SQIVND (reference sequence). The origin of this receptor is a man in his fifties with active or convalescent COVID-19. Sequenced: peripheral blood. The chain joins TRBV19 to TRBJ1-5; D gene uncertain. CDR3 in amino acids: CASREQFNQPQHF. The CDR3 DNA follows: TGTGCCAGTCGTGAACAGTTCAATCAGCCCCAGCATTTT.